Listed below are T cell receptor beta chains from one sample, sequenced in a study of T cells in Graves' hyperthyroidism and ophthalmopathy. TCRdb reanalysed the multiplex PCR reads using MiXCR and keeps one entry per CDR3 protein. The sample shows 500,000 or so distinct CDR3 sequences, over 15% of them seen only once. The sequenced sample was blood. The receptor source for this set is a woman aged 18-30 years with Graves' ophthalmopathy. CDR3s include the opening cysteine and the closing phenylalanine or tryptophan. The D gene is left open where the match is weak. The size entry is marked missing in some rows and otherwise reads once, few, many or a size class.

d_gene	v_gene	j_gene	len	abundance	CDR3aa	CDR3nt
TRBD1	TRBV7-9	TRBJ1-2	15	.	CASSHPPDRGGGYTF	TGTGCCAGCAGCCACCCCCCGGACAGGGGGGGAGGCTACACCTTC
.	TRBV2	TRBJ2-1	15	.	CASSPFERSFNEQFF	TGTGCCAGCAGCCCGTTTGAGCGAAGTTTCAATGAGCAGTTCTTC
TRBD1	TRBV12-5	TRBJ1-3	14	.	CASGNGTGGNTIYF	TGTGCTAGTGGTAACGGGACAGGGGGAAACACCATATATTTT
.	TRBV6-1	TRBJ1-2	12	.	CASSTGFYGYTF	TGTGCCAGCAGTACAGGGTTCTATGGCTACACCTTC
TRBD2	TRBV10-3	TRBJ2-1	18	.	CAISEKRDGTSGRDEQFF	TGTGCCATCAGTGAGAAAAGGGATGGGACTAGCGGGAGGGATGAGCAGTTCTTC
.	TRBV5-6	TRBJ2-7	14	.	CASSLALPSYEQYF	TGTGCCAGCAGCTTGGCCCTCCCATCCTACGAGCAGTACTTC
.	TRBV6-1	TRBJ2-7	12	.	CASIGGLDEQYF	TGTGCCAGCATTGGGGGGTTAGACGAGCAGTACTTC
.	TRBV13	TRBJ2-3	15	.	CASSLETGWTDTQYF	TGTGCCAGCAGCTTAGAAACAGGGTGGACAGATACGCAGTATTTT
.	TRBV20-1	TRBJ2-2	12	.	CSAFKNTGELFF	TGCAGTGCTTTCAAGAACACCGGGGAGCTGTTTTTT
.	TRBV24-1	TRBJ1-1	11	.	CATSEGTEAFF	TGTGCCACCAGTGAGGGCACTGAAGCTTTCTTT
.	TRBV2	TRBJ2-7	14	many	CASSEFGGQREQYF	TGTGCCAGCAGTGAATTTGGTGGACAACGGGAGCAGTACTTC
.	TRBV5-1	TRBJ1-6	16	few	CASSLGPPRENSPLHF	TGCGCCAGCAGCTTGGGCCCTCCTCGGGAGAATTCACCCCTCCACTTT
.	TRBV4-1	TRBJ1-5	16	few	CASSQDWGASNQPQHF	TGCGCCAGCAGCCAAGATTGGGGGGCGAGCAATCAGCCCCAGCATTTT
TRBD2	TRBV6-1	TRBJ2-1	20	.	CAGSEAGSTSGLFSYNEQFF	TGTGCCGGCAGTGAAGCCGGGAGCACTAGCGGGCTATTCTCCTACAATGAGCAGTTCTTC
.	TRBV4-1	TRBJ2-2	14	few	CASSQENSAGELFF	TGCGCCAGCAGCCAAGAAAATTCCGCCGGGGAGCTGTTTTTT
.	TRBV18	TRBJ1-2	13	many	CATERRGNYGYTF	TGTGCCACCGAACGAAGGGGAAACTATGGCTACACCTTC
TRBD1	TRBV6-1	TRBJ1-5	14	many	CASTKTGTNQPQHF	TGTGCCAGCACCAAGACAGGGACCAATCAGCCCCAGCATTTT
.	TRBV5-1	TRBJ2-5	16	.	CASSLGAANFEETQYF	TGCGCCAGCAGCTTGGGGGCAGCTAACTTTGAAGAGACCCAGTACTTC
.	TRBV28	TRBJ2-2	13	.	CASSSSTTGELFF	TGTGCCAGCAGTTCCTCCACCACCGGGGAGCTGTTTTTT
.	TRBV27	TRBJ1-1	15	few	CASSLSGRAGAEAFF	TGTGCCAGCAGTTTATCCGGTAGGGCCGGGGCTGAAGCTTTCTTT
TRBD1	TRBV18	TRBJ2-1	15	.	CASSRGGTGYNEQFF	TGTGCCAGCTCCCGGGGCGGGACAGGCTACAATGAGCAGTTCTTC
TRBD2	TRBV2	TRBJ2-1	14	many	CATNSGTSYNEQFF	TGTGCCACCAATTCCGGGACTAGTTACAATGAGCAGTTCTTC
.	TRBV18	TRBJ1-1	15	many	CASSPPSLMNTEAFF	TGTGCCAGCTCACCACCAAGTTTAATGAACACTGAAGCTTTCTTT
.	TRBV6-2/TRBV6-3	TRBJ2-7	10	many	CASGTYEQYF	TGTGCCAGCGGAACTTACGAGCAGTACTTC
.	TRBV7-9	TRBJ2-1	15	few	CASKEGPSSYNEQFF	TGTGCCAGCAAGGAAGGGCCAAGCTCCTACAATGAGCAGTTCTTC
TRBD1	TRBV15	TRBJ1-2	14	.	CATSIDRENYGYTF	TGTGCCACCAGCATAGACAGGGAGAACTATGGCTACACCTTC
TRBD2	TRBV7-2	TRBJ2-3	15	many	CASSLVTGGPDTQYF	TGTGCCAGCAGCTTAGTCACGGGAGGGCCAGATACGCAGTATTTT
.	TRBV29-1	TRBJ2-3	14	.	CSVGDGLQGDTQYF	TGCAGCGTTGGGGACGGACTCCAAGGGGATACGCAGTATTTT
.	TRBV11-3	TRBJ2-1	12	.	CASSLGVWEQSF	TGTGCCAGCAGTTTAGGTGTGTGGGAGCAGTCCTTC
.	TRBV28	TRBJ1-4	17	many	CASSFKTSRATNEKLFF	TGTGCCAGCAGTTTCAAAACGTCCAGGGCGACTAATGAAAAACTGTTTTTT
TRBD1	TRBV12-3/TRBV12-4	TRBJ2-7	15	many	CASSAGTGGKYEQYF	TGTGCCAGCAGCGCGGGGACAGGGGGCAAGTACGAGCAGTACTTC
.	TRBV11-2	TRBJ2-3	14	many	CASSLVGVGDTQYF	TGTGCCAGCAGCTTAGTCGGGGTTGGGGATACGCAGTATTTT